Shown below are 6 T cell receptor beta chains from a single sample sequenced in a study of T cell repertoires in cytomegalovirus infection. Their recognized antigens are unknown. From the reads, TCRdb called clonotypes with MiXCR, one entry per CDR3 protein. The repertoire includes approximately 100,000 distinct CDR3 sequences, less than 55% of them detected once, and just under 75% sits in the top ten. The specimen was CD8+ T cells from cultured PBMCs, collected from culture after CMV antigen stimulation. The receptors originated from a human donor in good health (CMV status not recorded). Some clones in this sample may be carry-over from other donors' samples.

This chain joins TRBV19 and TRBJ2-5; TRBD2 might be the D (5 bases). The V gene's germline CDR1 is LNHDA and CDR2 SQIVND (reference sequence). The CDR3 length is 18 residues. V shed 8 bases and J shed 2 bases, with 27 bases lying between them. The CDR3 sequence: CASSTSTQPPGTQETQYF. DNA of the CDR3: TGTGCCAGTTCCACCTCAACGCAGCCTCCGGGAACACAAGAGACCCAGTACTTC. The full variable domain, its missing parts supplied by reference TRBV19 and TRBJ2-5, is DGGITQSPKYLFRKEGQNVTLSCEQNLNHDAMYWYRQDPGQGLRLIYYSQIVNDFQKGDIAEGYSVSREKKESFPLTVTSAQKNPTAFYLCASSTSTQPPGTQETQYFGPGTRLLVL.

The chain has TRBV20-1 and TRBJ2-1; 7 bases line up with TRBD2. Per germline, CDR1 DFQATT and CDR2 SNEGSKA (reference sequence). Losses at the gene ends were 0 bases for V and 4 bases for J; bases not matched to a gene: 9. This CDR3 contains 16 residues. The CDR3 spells CSARDYPGGSYNEQFF. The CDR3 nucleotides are TGCAGTGCTAGAGATTACCCGGGCGGGAGTTACAATGAGCAGTTCTTC.

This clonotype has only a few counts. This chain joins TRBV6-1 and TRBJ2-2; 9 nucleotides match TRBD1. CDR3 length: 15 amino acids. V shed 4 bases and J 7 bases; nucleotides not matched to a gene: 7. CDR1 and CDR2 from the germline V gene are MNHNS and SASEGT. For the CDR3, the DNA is TGTGCCAGCAGTGTCGAACAGGGGGCAGGCGGGGAGCTGTTTTTT. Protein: CASSVEQGAGGELFF.

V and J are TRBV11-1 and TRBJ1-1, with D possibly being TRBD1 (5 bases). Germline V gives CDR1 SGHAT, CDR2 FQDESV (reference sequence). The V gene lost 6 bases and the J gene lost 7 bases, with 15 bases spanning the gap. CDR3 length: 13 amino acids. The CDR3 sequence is CASRRGAALEAFF. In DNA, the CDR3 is TGTGCCAGCAGGCGCGGGGCGGCCCTTGAAGCTTTCTTT. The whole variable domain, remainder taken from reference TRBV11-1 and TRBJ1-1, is EAEVAQSPRYKITEKSQAVAFWCDPISGHATLYWYRQILGQGPELLVQFQDESVVDDSQLPKDRFSAERLKGVDSTLKIQPAELGDSAMYLCASRRGAALEAFFGQGTRLTVV.

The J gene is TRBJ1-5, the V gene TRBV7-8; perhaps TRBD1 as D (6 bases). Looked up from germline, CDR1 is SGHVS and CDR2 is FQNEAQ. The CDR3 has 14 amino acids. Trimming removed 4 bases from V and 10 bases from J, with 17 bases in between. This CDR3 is CASSSGTGAGPQHF. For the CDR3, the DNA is TGTGCCAGCAGCTCCGGGACGGGGGCTGGACCCCAGCATTTT. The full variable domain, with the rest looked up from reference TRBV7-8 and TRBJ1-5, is GAGVSQSPRYKVAKRGQDVALRCDPISGHVSLFWYQQALGQGPEFLTYFQNEAQLDKSGLPSDRFFAERPEGSVSTLKIQRTQQEDSAVYLCASSSGTGAGPQHFGDGTRLSIL.

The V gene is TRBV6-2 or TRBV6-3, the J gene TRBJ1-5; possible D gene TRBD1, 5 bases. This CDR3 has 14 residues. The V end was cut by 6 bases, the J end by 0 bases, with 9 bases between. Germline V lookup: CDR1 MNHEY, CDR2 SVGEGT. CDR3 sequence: CASRDIYSNQPQHF. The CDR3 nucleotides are TGTGCCAGCAGGGACATTTATAGCAATCAGCCCCAGCATTTT.